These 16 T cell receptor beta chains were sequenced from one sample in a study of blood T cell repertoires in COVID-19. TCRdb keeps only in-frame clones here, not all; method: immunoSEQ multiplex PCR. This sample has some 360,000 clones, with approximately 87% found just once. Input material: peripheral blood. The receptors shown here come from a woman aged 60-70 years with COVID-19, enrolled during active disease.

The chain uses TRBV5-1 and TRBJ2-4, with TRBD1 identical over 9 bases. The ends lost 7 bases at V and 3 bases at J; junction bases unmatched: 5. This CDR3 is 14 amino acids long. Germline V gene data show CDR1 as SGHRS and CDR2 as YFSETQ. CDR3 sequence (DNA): TGCGCCAGCCGACAGGGGGTTGACAAAAACATTCAGTACTTC. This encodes CASRQGVDKNIQYF.

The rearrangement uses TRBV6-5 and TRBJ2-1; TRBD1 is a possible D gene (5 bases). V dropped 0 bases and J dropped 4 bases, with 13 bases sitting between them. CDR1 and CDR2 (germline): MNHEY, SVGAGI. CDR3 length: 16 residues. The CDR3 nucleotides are TGTGCCAGCAGTTACTCTCCCAGACAGTCTTACAATGAGCAGTTCTTC. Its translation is CASSYSPRQSYNEQFF.

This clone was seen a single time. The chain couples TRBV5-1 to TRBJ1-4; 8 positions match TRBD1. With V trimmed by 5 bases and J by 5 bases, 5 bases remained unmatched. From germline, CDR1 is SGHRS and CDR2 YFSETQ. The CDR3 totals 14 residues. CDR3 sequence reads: CASSPRTGNEKLFF. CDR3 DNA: TGCGCCAGCAGTCCCCGGACAGGGAATGAAAAACTGTTTTTT.

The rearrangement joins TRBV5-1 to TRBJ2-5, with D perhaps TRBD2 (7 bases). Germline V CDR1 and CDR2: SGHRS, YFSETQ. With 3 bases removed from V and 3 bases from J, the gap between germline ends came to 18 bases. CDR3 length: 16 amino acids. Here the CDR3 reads CASSWGGLPEKETQYF. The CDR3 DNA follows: TGCGCCAGCAGCTGGGGGGGCCTCCCCGAAAAAGAGACCCAGTACTTC.

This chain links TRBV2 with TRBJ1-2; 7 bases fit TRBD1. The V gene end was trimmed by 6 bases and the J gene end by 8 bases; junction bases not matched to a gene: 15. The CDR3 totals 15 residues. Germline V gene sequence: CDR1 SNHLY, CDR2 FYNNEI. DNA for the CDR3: TGTGCCAGCAGATCCATACTACAGGGGCGGGACGGCTACACCTTC. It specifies CASRSILQGRDGYTF.

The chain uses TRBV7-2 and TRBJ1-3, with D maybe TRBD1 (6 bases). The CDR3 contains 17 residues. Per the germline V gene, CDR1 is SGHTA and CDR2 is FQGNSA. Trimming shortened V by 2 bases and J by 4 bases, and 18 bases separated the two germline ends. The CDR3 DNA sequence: TGTGCCAGCAGCTTAAGGGGCCCCCAGGGGTACGGAAACACCATATATTTT. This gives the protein CASSLRGPQGYGNTIYF.

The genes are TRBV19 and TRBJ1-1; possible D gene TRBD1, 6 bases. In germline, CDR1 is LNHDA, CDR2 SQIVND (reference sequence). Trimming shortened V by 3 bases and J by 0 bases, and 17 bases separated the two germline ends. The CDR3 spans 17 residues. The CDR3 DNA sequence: TGTGCCAGTAGTATTGGCCGACAGGTGCTTATGAACACTGAAGCTTTCTTT. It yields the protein CASSIGRQVLMNTEAFF.

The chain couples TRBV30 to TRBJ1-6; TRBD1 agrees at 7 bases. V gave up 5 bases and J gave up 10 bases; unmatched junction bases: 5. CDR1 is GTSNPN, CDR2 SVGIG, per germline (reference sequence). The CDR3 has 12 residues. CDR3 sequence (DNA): TGTGCCTGGGCGGACAGGCGATCACCCCTCCACTTT. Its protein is CAWADRRSPLHF.

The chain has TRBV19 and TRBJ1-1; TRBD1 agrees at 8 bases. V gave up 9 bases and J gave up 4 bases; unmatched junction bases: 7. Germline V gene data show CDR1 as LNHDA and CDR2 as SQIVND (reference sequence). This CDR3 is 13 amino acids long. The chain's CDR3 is CASARGRVTEAFF. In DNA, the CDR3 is TGTGCCAGCGCCAGGGGGCGGGTCACTGAAGCTTTCTTT. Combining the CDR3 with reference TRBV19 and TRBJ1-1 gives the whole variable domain DGGITQSPKYLFRKEGQNVTLSCEQNLNHDAMYWYRQDPGQGLRLIYYSQIVNDFQKGDIAEGYSVSREKKESFPLTVTSAQKNPTAFYLCASARGRVTEAFFGQGTRLTVV.

CDR3 coding DNA: TGTGCCAGCAGGGAACAGGGGAAGAAAAGAATTGCTAACTATGGCTACACCTTC. As protein: CASREQGKKRIANYGYTF. The chain links TRBV6-1 to TRBJ1-2, with TRBD1 matching over 7 bases. CDR3 size: 18 residues. V gave up 6 bases and J gave up 0 bases; unmatched junction bases: 16. Germline CDR1 reads MNHNS; CDR2 reads SASEGT.

CDR3 amino acids: CAFAGTYEQYF. The CDR3 DNA follows: TGTGCCTTTGCCGGGACCTACGAGCAGTACTTC. The chain links TRBV30 to TRBJ2-7, with D possibly matching TRBD2 (5 bases). Per the germline V gene, CDR1 is GTSNPN and CDR2 is SVGIG (reference sequence). Trimming took off 7 bases at V and 2 bases at J, with 9 bases between the two ends. The CDR3 totals 11 residues.

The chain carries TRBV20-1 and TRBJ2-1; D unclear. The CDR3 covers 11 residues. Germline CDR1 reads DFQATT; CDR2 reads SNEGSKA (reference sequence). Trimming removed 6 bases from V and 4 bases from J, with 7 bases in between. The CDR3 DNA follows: TGCAGTGCGATTCAGTACAATGAGCAGTTCTTC. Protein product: CSAIQYNEQFF.

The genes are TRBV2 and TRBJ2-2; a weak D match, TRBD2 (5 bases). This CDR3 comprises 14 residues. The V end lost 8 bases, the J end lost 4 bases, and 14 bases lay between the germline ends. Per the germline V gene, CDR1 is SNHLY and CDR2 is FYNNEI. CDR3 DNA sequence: TGTGCCAGCGGCTTTGGACTGCCCACCGGGGAGCTGTTTTTT. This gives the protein CASGFGLPTGELFF.

CDR3 loop: CASSFGTGFPNEQFF. The CDR3 DNA sequence: TGTGCCAGCAGCTTTGGGACAGGGTTTCCGAATGAGCAGTTCTTC. The rearrangement uses TRBV5-6 and TRBJ2-1, with 9 bases aligning to TRBD1. From germline, CDR1 is SGHDT and CDR2 YYEEEE. The CDR3 spans 15 residues. With 2 bases clipped from V and 7 bases from J, the junction kept 7 bases outside the gene matches.

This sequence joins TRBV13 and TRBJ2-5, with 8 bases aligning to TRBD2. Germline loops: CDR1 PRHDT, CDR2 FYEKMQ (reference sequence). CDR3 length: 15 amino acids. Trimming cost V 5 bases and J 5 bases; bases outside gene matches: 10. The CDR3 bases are TGTGCCAGCAGCCCTCAGGCGGGGGGTGGGGAGACCCAGTACTTC. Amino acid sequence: CASSPQAGGGETQYF.

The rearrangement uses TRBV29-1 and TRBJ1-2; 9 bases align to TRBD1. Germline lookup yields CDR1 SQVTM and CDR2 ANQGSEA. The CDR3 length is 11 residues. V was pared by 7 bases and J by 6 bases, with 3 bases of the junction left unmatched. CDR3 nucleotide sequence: TGCAGCGCCAGGACAGGGGATGGCTACACCTTC. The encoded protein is CSARTGDGYTF.